These T cell receptor beta chains were read from a single sample in a study of immune evolution from preneoplasia to lung adenocarcinoma. Profiling relied on immunoSEQ multiplex PCR, and the TCRdb table lists in-frame clones only, not all of them. The table lists more than 6,500 clones, about 84% of them singletons. Specimen: FFPE adjacent normal lung tissue. These receptors were obtained from a person aged 65 to 85 with lung adenocarcinoma. Both conserved end residues are part of each CDR3. Each record gives: V gene, J gene, clone size, D gene, CDR3 DNA, CDR3 protein. The D gene is left open where the match is weak. Clone size, where shown, is once, few, many, or a class for clones that have expanded.

TRBV2	TRBJ1-2	NA	NA	TGTGCCAGCAGGGCCCGGGAGTCAGGCTACACCTTC	CASRARESGYTF
TRBV5-4	TRBJ2-7	NA	NA	TGTGCCAGCAGCCTGACAGGCACGGGGGTCTACGAGCAGTACTTC	CASSLTGTGVYEQYF
TRBV15	TRBJ1-2	NA	NA	TGTGCCACCAGCAGAGATAAAGGAGAGAGGGGCTATGGCTACACCTTC	CATSRDKGERGYGYTF
TRBV28	TRBJ2-7	NA	NA	TGTGCCAGTAATGAGGCAGCATCCTACGAGCAGTACTTC	CASNEAASYEQYF
TRBV28	TRBJ1-2	NA	NA	TGTGCCAGCCGGCGGAGGGGGACGTATGGCTACACCTTC	CASRRRGTYGYTF
TRBV6-6	TRBJ2-7	NA	NA	TGTGCCAGCAGAAACCCCAACGACAAGGTGGGACAGTACTTC	CASRNPNDKVGQYF
TRBV2	TRBJ1-2	NA	TRBD1	TGTGCCAGCAGTGTAACAGGGGAAGGCTATGGCTACACCTTC	CASSVTGEGYGYTF
TRBV18	TRBJ2-2	NA	NA	TGTGCCAGCTCACTAAACAGGGACGCCCCTTATCAATCCGGGGAGCTGTTTTTT	CASSLNRDAPYQSGELFF
TRBV29-1	TRBJ2-7	NA	TRBD1	TGCAGCTTCATCAGGGGGCCAACCTACGAGCAGTACTTC	CSFIRGPTYEQYF
TRBV21-1	TRBJ2-5	NA	NA	TGTGCCAGCAGCCCCAACTACGGCTCCGTGGCCCCCAGAAGCCAAGAGACCCAGTACTTC	CASSPNYGSVAPRSQETQYF
TRBV6-5	TRBJ2-5	NA	NA	TGTGCCAGCAGTTACGGAGTCAGTCTCCAAGAGACCCAGTACTTC	CASSYGVSLQETQYF
TRBV25-1	TRBJ1-1	NA	TRBD1	TGTGCCAGCCGCGGACAGGGTAGGGCTGAAGCTTTCTTT	CASRGQGRAEAFF
TRBV11-3	TRBJ1-3	NA	NA	TGTGCCAGCAGCTTAGGACTCTCAAACACCATATATTTT	CASSLGLSNTIYF
TRBV5-8	TRBJ1-5	NA	NA	TGTGCCAGCAGCTTGATGTCAGGAGGTGAGAATCAGCCCCAGCATTTT	CASSLMSGGENQPQHF
TRBV7-2	TRBJ2-2	NA	TRBD1	TGTGCCAGCAGCTTAGGGAAACAGGGGGCCGTCGGGGAGCTGTTTTTT	CASSLGKQGAVGELFF
TRBV29-1	TRBJ1-1	NA	NA	TGCAGCGTTGATTCGGGGGGGGGCGTTCGGCCTTTCTTT	CSVDSGGGVRPFF
TRBV6-1	TRBJ2-7	NA	NA	TGTGCAGGCAGGGATTTCTACGAGCAGTACTTC	CAGRDFYEQYF
TRBV29-1	TRBJ2-7	NA	NA	TGCAGCGTTGAAACTCAATCCTACGAGCAGTACTTC	CSVETQSYEQYF
TRBV30	TRBJ1-2	NA	NA	TGTGCCTGGAGTGCAGTCCGGTGGGGGGCGGATCGGTATGGCTACACCTTC	CAWSAVRWGADRYGYTF
TRBV29-1	TRBJ1-1	NA	NA	TGCAGCGTTCAACGACGGGGGAGGGAAGCTTTCTTT	CSVQRRGREAFF
TRBV6-1	TRBJ1-2	NA	TRBD1	TGTGCCAGCAGCCGGGACAGGGAGTATGGCTACACCTTC	CASSRDREYGYTF
TRBV9	TRBJ2-3	NA	NA	TGTGCCAGCAGCGGAAGCCACAGCACAGATACGCAGTATTTT	CASSGSHSTDTQYF
TRBV7-2	TRBJ1-1	NA	NA	TGTGCCAGCAACTTTGGGGAGATAAACACTGAAGCTTTCTTT	CASNFGEINTEAFF
TRBV5-1	TRBJ2-2	NA	TRBD1	TGCGCCAGCAGCGGACAGGGCCTGAACACCGGGGAGCTGTTTTTT	CASSGQGLNTGELFF
TRBV4-2	TRBJ2-1	NA	TRBD1	TGTGCCAGCAGCCAAGACTCAGGGGGCTTCGGAAACAATGAGCAGTTCTTC	CASSQDSGGFGNNEQFF
TRBV2	TRBJ2-3	NA	NA	TGTGCCAGCAGTGAGGGCGGGGTAAGCACAGATACGCAGTATTTT	CASSEGGVSTDTQYF
TRBV7-9	TRBJ2-1	NA	NA	TGTGCCAGCAGCTTAAGGGCGGGGAGAGTTGGCGGTGAGCAGTTCTTC	CASSLRAGRVGGEQFF
TRBV10-3	TRBJ2-3	NA	TRBD2	TGTGCCATCAGTGATCCTAGCGGGGGTCACCGTAGCACAGATACGCAGTATTTT	CAISDPSGGHRSTDTQYF
TRBV10-1	TRBJ1-1	NA	NA	TGCGCCAGCAGGAAGAACACTGAAGCTTTCTTT	CASRKNTEAFF
TRBV28	TRBJ1-4	NA	NA	TGTGCCAGCAGTTTAACACCAGGAGAACTGTTTTTT	CASSLTPGELFF
TRBV11-3	TRBJ1-1	NA	TRBD1	TGTGCCAGCAGCCAGCCGGGACAGGTGAACACTGAAGCTTTCTTT	CASSQPGQVNTEAFF
TRBV4-2	TRBJ1-2	NA	NA	TGTGCCAGCAGCCAAGCGACGTCTACTAACTATGGCTACACCTTC	CASSQATSTNYGYTF
TRBV25-1	TRBJ2-7	NA	TRBD1	TGTGCCAGCAGCGGATACTCCGGGACAGAATCCTACGAGCAGTACTTC	CASSGYSGTESYEQYF
TRBV27	TRBJ2-7	NA	NA	TGTGCCACCACCCCCGACGGGGGCCTCTACGAGCAGTACTTC	CATTPDGGLYEQYF
TRBV28	TRBJ2-7	NA	TRBD2	TGTGCCAGCAGTTTAAGGACTAGCGGTTTGGAGCAGTACTTC	CASSLRTSGLEQYF
TRBV9	TRBJ2-1	once	NA	TGTGCCAGCACCCTCAGTGTATTAAGCTCCTACAATGAGCAGTTCTTC	CASTLSVLSSYNEQFF
TRBV19	TRBJ1-2	NA	NA	TGTGCCAGTAGGCCGAGACCAAGCTATGGCTACACCTTC	CASRPRPSYGYTF
TRBV5-4	TRBJ2-3	once	TRBD2	TGTGCCAGCAGCGCAGGACTAGCGGGTACAGATACGCAGTATTTT	CASSAGLAGTDTQYF
TRBV29-1	TRBJ1-1	few	TRBD1	TGCAGCGTCGGACAGGCGCTTGAAGCTTTCTTT	CSVGQALEAFF
TRBV19	TRBJ2-1	few	NA	TGTGCCAGTAGTTTGACCGGCTCGAGCTCCTACAATGAGCAGTTCTTC	CASSLTGSSSYNEQFF
TRBV9	TRBJ1-2	few	TRBD1	TGTGCCAGCAGCTCCCCAGGGGGCGTAGGTGGCTACACCTTC	CASSSPGGVGGYTF
TRBV6-1	TRBJ2-7	NA	TRBD2	TGTGCCAGCAGTAAAGACAAGCGGGAGCGGGACGAGCAGTACTTC	CASSKDKRERDEQYF
TRBV11-2	TRBJ2-7	NA	NA	TGTGCCAGCAGCTTACCAGGGCACGAGCAGTACTTC	CASSLPGHEQYF
TRBV5-6	TRBJ1-2	NA	TRBD1	TGTGCCAGCACTTTGGGACAGGGAACCTATGGCTACACCTTC	CASTLGQGTYGYTF
TRBV28	TRBJ2-7	once	TRBD1	TGTGCCAGCAGAATCCCGGGACAGGGTAACGAGCAGTACTTC	CASRIPGQGNEQYF
TRBV5-1	TRBJ1-3	once	TRBD1	TGCGCCAGCGCACCGGGACAGGAATATGGAAACACCATATATTTT	CASAPGQEYGNTIYF
TRBV9	TRBJ2-1	NA	TRBD2	TGTGCCAGCAGCGTAGGCCTAGCGGGAGACAATGAGCAGTTCTTC	CASSVGLAGDNEQFF
TRBV30	TRBJ2-3	NA	TRBD2	TGTGCCTGGTCTAGCGGGGGGGCCGGTGCAGATACGCAGTATTTT	CAWSSGGAGADTQYF
TRBV19	TRBJ1-5	NA	NA	TGTGCCAGTACGGGCAGGGAATGGGGCAATCAGCCCCAGCATTTT	CASTGREWGNQPQHF
TRBV27	TRBJ2-2	NA	NA	TGTGCCAGCAGGAAAGGGGGCGGGGAGCTGTTTTTT	CASRKGGGELFF
TRBV6-4	TRBJ2-3	once	NA	TGTGCCACCAGGGAGGGGGGCACAGATACGCAGTATTTT	CATREGGTDTQYF
TRBV28	TRBJ1-2	NA	TRBD1	TGTGCCAGCAGTTCAAGACAGGGGGAAGGCTATGGCTACACCTTC	CASSSRQGEGYGYTF
TRBV9	TRBJ2-3	NA	TRBD2	TGTGCCAGCAGCGAGGGACTAGCGGAGTTCACAGATACGCAGTATTTT	CASSEGLAEFTDTQYF
TRBV30	TRBJ1-2	NA	NA	TGTGCCTGGACTCAGGTTAGGGTCTATGGCTACACCTTC	CAWTQVRVYGYTF